The 16 T cell receptor beta chains below were found in one sample sequenced in a study of blood T cell repertoires in COVID-19. This table comes from immunoSEQ multiplex PCR, and its TCRdb copy is limited to in-frame clones, with some not included. The data show nearly 95,000 clones, roughly 90% seen once. Sequenced: peripheral blood. Every receptor here comes from a human donor with active COVID-19. The donor label of this sample is uncertain.

The chain uses TRBV11-3 and TRBJ2-1; 8 bases match TRBD2. In germline, CDR1 is SGHNT, CDR2 YENEEA. Trimming removed 4 bases from V and 10 bases from J; junction bases left unmatched: 18. The CDR3 totals 17 residues. The DNA of the CDR3 is TGTGCCAGCAGCTCCCAAACGAAGCGGGGGCCCCGAGGGGAGCAGTTCTTC. This translates into CASSSQTKRGPRGEQFF.

The CDR3 here is CASSLLQNTGELFF. Written as DNA, the CDR3 is TGTGCCAGTAGTCTACTTCAGAACACCGGGGAGCTGTTTTTT. The rearrangement links TRBV19 to TRBJ2-2; D remains unclear. The V and J ends lost 5 bases and 1 base respectively, with 8 bases between them. Germline V CDR1 and CDR2: LNHDA, SQIVND (reference sequence). The CDR3 has 14 residues. Based on the CDR3 plus reference TRBV19 and TRBJ2-2, the full variable domain is DGGITQSPKYLFRKEGQNVTLSCEQNLNHDAMYWYRQDPGQGLRLIYYSQIVNDFQKGDIAEGYSVSREKKESFPLTVTSAQKNPTAFYLCASSLLQNTGELFFGEGSRLTVL.

This chain links TRBV15 with TRBJ2-5, with TRBD1 matching 8 bases. Per germline, CDR1 LNHNV and CDR2 YYDKDF (reference sequence). The CDR3 spans 14 residues. The V segment lost 1 base and the J segment 5 bases; nucleotides outside the gene matches: 3. CDR3 DNA: TGTGCCACCAGCAGAGGGACAGGGATCGAGACCCAGTACTTC. It encodes CATSRGTGIETQYF.

The V gene is TRBV29-1, the J gene TRBJ1-1, with D possibly being TRBD1 (5 bases). The CDR3 loop spans 13 amino acids. Trimming shortened V by 3 bases and J by 9 bases, and 17 bases separated the two germline ends. The germline gives CDR1 SQVTM, CDR2 ANQGSEA. The CDR3, as DNA: TGCAGCGTTGATGAGGCCCCGGGGGAGAAAGCTTTCTTT. It specifies CSVDEAPGEKAFF.

The rearrangement joins TRBV6-2 or TRBV6-3 to TRBJ2-3, with 8 bases identical to TRBD2. Germline loops: CDR1 MNHEY, CDR2 SVGEGT. Unmatched junction bases numbered 5, after V lost 5 bases and J lost 1 base. This CDR3 has 15 amino acids. The CDR3 region has the DNA TGTGCCAGCAGTCCCGGGAGGGCCGGCACAGATACGCAGTATTTT. Its translation: CASSPGRAGTDTQYF.

This clone was seen a handful of times. V usage is TRBV6-5 and J usage is TRBJ1-5; D gene unclear. The CDR3 sequence is 15 residues long. The germline CDR1 and CDR2 sequences are MNHEY and SVGAGI. V was trimmed by 6 bases and J by 4 bases, leaving 16 bases between them. This CDR3 is CASSLELGTNQPQHF. CDR3 DNA: TGTGCCAGCAGCCTAGAACTAGGCACGAATCAGCCCCAGCATTTT.

A remark on this clone: At one of its ends the junction is not consistent with the germline gene, which may arise from a read error. The rearrangement links TRBV5-6 to TRBJ2-3; 10 bases are a match to TRBD1. The CDR3 has 18 residues. Looked up from germline, CDR1 is SGHDT and CDR2 is YYEEEE. CDR3 bases: TGTGCCAGCAGTCTAATCACACCGGGACAGGGGTCCACATATACGCAGTATTTT. Amino acids: CASSLITPGQGSTYTQYF.

The genes are TRBV18 and TRBJ2-3; D might be TRBD1 (5 bases). V shed 3 bases and J shed 4 bases, with 14 bases lying between them. The CDR3 has 15 residues. Germline-derived CDR1 and CDR2 are KGHSH and LQKENI. The CDR3 region is CASSPQGLEPDTQYF. In nucleotides, the CDR3 is TGTGCCAGCTCACCCCAGGGTTTAGAGCCAGATACGCAGTATTTT. The whole variable domain, remainder taken from reference TRBV18 and TRBJ2-3, is NAGVMQNPRHLVRRRGQEARLRCSPMKGHSHVYWYRQLPEEGLKFMVYLQKENIIDESGMPKERFSAEFPKEGPSILRIQQVVRGDSAAYFCASSPQGLEPDTQYFGPGTRLTVL.

This clone was found once. The chain carries TRBV10-3 and TRBJ2-7, with a weak D call TRBD1 (8 bases). The CDR3 consists of 13 residues. Germline-derived CDR1 and CDR2 are ENHRY and SYGVKD. V was cut by 10 bases and J by 3 bases, with 16 bases left in between. The CDR3 spells CATNRGGDYEQYF. The CDR3 DNA reads TGTGCCACCAACAGGGGGGGGGACTACGAGCAGTACTTC.

J is TRBJ2-3 and V is TRBV6-5, with 7 bases aligning to TRBD1. This CDR3 has 15 residues. Germline-derived CDR1 and CDR2 are MNHEY and SVGAGI. V lost 2 bases, J lost 5 bases, and 7 bases stayed unmatched. The CDR3 sequence is CASSYVQGSGDTQYF. CDR3 bases: TGTGCCAGCAGTTACGTACAGGGGAGTGGAGATACGCAGTATTTT.

CDR3 bases: TGTGCCAGCAGTGTTGACAGGGAACGTGAGCAGTTCTTC. It encodes CASSVDREREQFF. This chain uses TRBV2 with TRBJ2-1; TRBD1 matches at 7 bases. The ends lost 4 bases at V and 9 bases at J; junction bases unmatched: 6. Germline values: CDR1 SNHLY, CDR2 FYNNEI. The CDR3 covers 13 residues.

This clone occurred once. The chain combines TRBV7-2 with TRBJ2-2; 11 bases fit TRBD1. From germline, CDR1 is SGHTA and CDR2 FQGNSA. The V gene end was trimmed by 4 bases and the J gene end by 5 bases; junction bases not matched to a gene: 6. This CDR3 contains 16 residues. CDR3: CASSYRTGGTTGELFF. In DNA form, the CDR3 reads TGTGCCAGCAGCTACCGGACAGGGGGCACGACCGGGGAGCTGTTTTTT. Combining the CDR3 with reference TRBV7-2 and TRBJ2-2 gives the whole variable domain GAGVSQSPSNKVTEKGKDVELRCDPISGHTALYWYRQSLGQGLEFLIYFQGNSAPDKSGLPSDRFSAERTGGSVSTLTIQRTQQEDSAVYLCASSYRTGGTTGELFFGEGSRLTVL.

This chain joins TRBV18 and TRBJ1-5, with D possibly matching TRBD1 (6 bases). Germline CDR1 KGHSH, CDR2 LQKENI. The CDR3 sequence is 16 residues long. The V end lost 6 bases, the J end lost 5 bases, and 20 bases lay between the germline ends. CDR3 in DNA: TGTGCCAGCTCCCCCGGTGAATTACAGGGCGATCAGCCCCAGCATTTT. It codes for CASSPGELQGDQPQHF.

V gene TRBV3-1 (or the pseudogene TRBV3-2) combines with J gene TRBJ1-5; D uncertain. V was clipped by 2 bases and J by 4 bases, with 3 bases between them. The CDR3 covers 12 residues. The germline V gene encodes CDR1 LGHDT and CDR2 YNNKEL (reference sequence). The CDR3 DNA reads as TGTGCCAGCAGCCAACTAAATCAGCCCCAGCATTTT. It specifies CASSQLNQPQHF.

CDR3 in amino acids: CASSWGQGPNQPQHF. CDR3 in DNA: TGTGCCAGCAGTTGGGGACAGGGGCCCAATCAGCCCCAGCATTTT. The chain uses TRBV27 and TRBJ1-5; 10 bases align to TRBD1. Germline values: CDR1 MNHEY, CDR2 SMNVEV (reference sequence). The trim removed 4 bases at V and 3 bases at J, leaving 3 bases unmatched. The CDR3 is 15 amino acids.

V and J are TRBV7-9 and TRBJ1-3, with TRBD1 matching 10 bases. The CDR3 runs 16 residues. The V segment lost 1 base and the J segment 9 bases; nucleotides outside the gene matches: 9. Germline V gene lookup returns CDR1 SEHNR and CDR2 FQNEAQ (reference sequence). CDR3 DNA: TGTGCCAGCAGCTTAGGCGAGACAGGGGGCGCGCGCACCATATATTTT. It yields the protein CASSLGETGGARTIYF.